Below, one TCR beta chain is given with its context. The clone's antigen remains unknown. Base qualities are not provided; no much larger clone lies one nucleotide away. The data originate from a study of blood T cell repertoires in COVID-19 (dated by TCRdb to 2020 to 2021). Some background on the complete study: The collaborator samples originated in the United States, Italy and Spain and spanned the acute and convalescent phases of COVID-19. The material from the prospective study consisted of cDNA or gDNA derived from T cells, B-cell-depleted T cells, or PBMCs. The dataset comprised deeply sampled blood TCRbeta repertoires from subjects exposed to, actively infected with, or recovered from COVID-19. The repertoires were released in a freely available public database meant as a resource for research on the immune response to SARS-CoV-2. The samples were drawn from two sources: the first 160 participants of the ongoing ImmuneRACE study, and fewer than 1,500 subjects contributed by 6 global collaborators. A de-identified subject ID, COVID-19 status, age in years and sex were almost always included in the sample metadata. Where available, HLA class I and class II types were obtained from metadata supplied by the sample provider rather than from assay-based typing. Results the study describes overall, beyond this receptor: The amount of clinical and demographic metadata varied by source and participant and was provided uncurated.

TCRbeta CDR3 regions were amplified from genomic DNA using the immunoSEQ Assay, a bias-controlled multiplex PCR. Under the source paper's analysis protocol: The number of nucleated cells in each sample was estimated by amplification of reference gene primers within the assay. To quantify the absolute abundance of each unique TCRbeta CDR3 rearrangement, sequence reads were collapsed and filtered. For each sample, productive Simpson clonality was calculated by taking the square root of Simpson's diversity index across productive rearrangements. TCRdb re-hosts the immuneACCESS table, in-frame sequences only. Its copies lack some clones; in the studies checked, an unresolved V gene accounts for under half of them, and the cause for the rest is not known. The V and J calls and the clone size are those of that table, but D and trimming were determined from the DNA. The sample includes some 270,000 clones, with 90% observed a single time. 2.1% of the sample is taken by the ten largest.

One collaborating source in Seattle enrolled patients while the patients were actively infected and followed the patients over time throughout the course of disease. The collaborating institutions used their own protocols to collect whole blood in K2EDTA tubes. For TCRbeta analysis, collaborators shipped samples in one of three forms: frozen whole blood, isolated PBMCs, or DNA extracted from either of those sample types. The germline V gene sets CDR1 to MDHEN and CDR2 to SYDVKM. Trimming costs V 3 bases and J 6 bases, and their ends lie 14 bases apart. Inclusive of the bounding cysteine and phenylalanine, the CDR3 is 15 residues long. Here the CDR3 DNA is all that survives: 45 bases in frame from base 1.

Recombination connected TRBV28 to TRBJ2-2; no D segment can be confidently identified. This TCR was recovered from an older woman with COVID-19, enrolled during active disease. Input material: peripheral blood. The base sequence is TGTGCCAGCAGTTTTATGAGGCGCCACGCCGGGGAGCTGTTTTTT. Its translation reads: CASSFMRRHAGELFF.